Each of the 15 T cell receptor beta chains below was sequenced from the same sample in a study of T cell responses to AZD1222 COVID-19 vaccine. Measured with immunoSEQ multiplex PCR; TCRdb has only the in-frame clones, and not every one. The sample lists around 130,000 clones; about 89% were seen once. Sequencing used peripheral blood, obtained 28 days after the second AZD1222 dose. The receptor set was obtained from an adult who received the AZD1222 COVID-19 vaccine.

The DNA for the CDR3 is TGCAGCGTTGTTGGGATTAACTATGGCTACACCTTC. Amino acids: CSVVGINYGYTF. This sequence joins TRBV29-1 and TRBJ1-2; unclear D gene. The CDR3 has 12 amino acids. Per the germline V gene, CDR1 is SQVTM and CDR2 is ANQGSEA. Trimming shortened V by 4 bases and J by 1 base, and 7 bases separated the two germline ends.

This rearrangement joins TRBV5-1 to TRBJ2-3; 7 bases are shared with TRBD2. Germline lookup yields CDR1 SGHRS and CDR2 YFSETQ. V shed 7 bases and J 5 bases; nucleotides not matched to a gene: 10. The CDR3 has 14 amino acids. The CDR3 region has the DNA TGCGCCAGCCAGCGGGGCGGGAGAGAAGATACGCAGTATTTT. Its protein product is CASQRGGREDTQYF. Drawing the rest from reference TRBV5-1 and TRBJ2-3, the complete variable domain is KAGVTQTPRYLIKTRGQQVTLSCSPISGHRSVSWYQQTPGQGLQFLFEYFSETQRNKGNFPGRFSGRQFSNSRSEMNVSTLELGDSALYLCASQRGGREDTQYFGPGTRLTVL.

This clone occurred once. The genes are TRBV5-1 and TRBJ2-3; the match to TRBD2 covers 9 bases. Trimming cost V 0 bases and J 2 bases; bases outside gene matches: 7. This CDR3 is built from 17 residues. Germline V gene lookup returns CDR1 SGHRS and CDR2 YFSETQ. The CDR3 sequence is CASSLAASGTPTDTQYF. CDR3 bases: TGCGCCAGCAGCTTGGCCGCTAGCGGGACCCCCACAGATACGCAGTATTTT.

CDR3 DNA: TGTGCCAGCAGCTATTCCGATTCCTACGAGCAGTACTTC. Translation: CASSYSDSYEQYF. V usage is TRBV21-1 and J usage is TRBJ2-7. TRBV21-1 is a known pseudogene. This CDR3 contains 13 residues.

V usage is TRBV6-2 or TRBV6-3 and J usage is TRBJ1-5; TRBD1 agrees at 9 bases. The junction had 7 bases not matched to a gene; V was cut back by 4 bases and J by 3 bases. This CDR3 has 16 amino acids. CDR1 is MNHEY, CDR2 SVGEGT, per germline. This chain's CDR3 is CASSSPGQGPNQPQHF. CDR3 bases: TGTGCCAGCAGTTCCCCGGGACAGGGACCCAATCAGCCCCAGCATTTT.

This clone was recorded once. The genes are TRBV18 and TRBJ1-3; D unresolved. The CDR3 is 15 residues long. Deletions cut 1 base from V and 0 bases from J, with 7 bases between. Germline V gene sequence: CDR1 KGHSH, CDR2 LQKENI. CDR3: CASSPQGDSGNTIYF. In DNA, the CDR3 is TGTGCCAGCTCACCACAAGGAGACTCTGGAAACACCATATATTTT. The full variable domain, with the rest looked up from reference TRBV18 and TRBJ1-3, is NAGVMQNPRHLVRRRGQEARLRCSPMKGHSHVYWYRQLPEEGLKFMVYLQKENIIDESGMPKERFSAEFPKEGPSILRIQQVVRGDSAAYFCASSPQGDSGNTIYFGEGSWLTVV.

This chain links TRBV29-1 with TRBJ1-5; 9 positions agree with TRBD1. Trimming took 4 bases from V and 5 from J; bases not matched to a gene: 3. Germline V lookup: CDR1 SQVTM, CDR2 ANQGSEA. The CDR3 is made up of 13 amino acids. The CDR3, as DNA: TGCAGCGTTGGAGACAGGGGGGATCAGCCCCAGCATTTT. Protein sequence: CSVGDRGDQPQHF.

The V gene is TRBV20-1, the J gene TRBJ2-1; no definite D call. V lost 5 bases, J lost 15 bases, and 17 bases lay in between. In germline, CDR1 is DFQATT, CDR2 SNEGSKA (reference sequence). The CDR3 contains 11 residues. This CDR3 is CSADIAALPFF. CDR3 in DNA: TGCAGTGCTGATATAGCTGCTTTGCCGTTCTTC.

The V call is TRBV7-9, the J call TRBJ2-7; D unclear. V gave up 3 bases and J gave up 7 bases, with 10 bases separating them. The germline V gene has CDR1 SEHNR and CDR2 FQNEAQ (reference sequence). The CDR3 length is 12 residues. This CDR3 is CASSFIQAEQYF. The DNA for the CDR3 is TGTGCCAGCAGCTTTATCCAGGCTGAGCAGTACTTC.

This chain joins TRBV5-6 and TRBJ1-2, with 7 bases aligning to TRBD1. Germline CDR1 and CDR2: SGHDT and YYEEEE. The CDR3 runs 15 residues. V lost 5 bases, J lost 3 bases, and 10 bases stayed unmatched. The DNA of the CDR3 is TGTGCCAGCAGTCGCGCGACCAGGGGGGACTATGGCTACACCTTC. It specifies CASSRATRGDYGYTF.

V gene TRBV6-5 combines with J gene TRBJ2-1; 9 nucleotides agree with TRBD2. Germline V gene lookup returns CDR1 MNHEY and CDR2 SVGAGI. V lost 8 bases to trimming and J lost 3 bases; unmatched junction nucleotides: 5. The CDR3 runs 14 residues. The CDR3 region is CASGRREGYNEQFF. CDR3 DNA: TGTGCCAGCGGCAGGCGGGAGGGCTACAATGAGCAGTTCTTC.

The V call is TRBV7-9, the J call TRBJ2-3; 10 bases align to TRBD2. Germline values: CDR1 SEHNR, CDR2 FQNEAQ (reference sequence). The CDR3 spans 16 residues. After removal of 5 bases from V and 6 bases from J, the junction contained 11 bases not matched to a gene. CDR3 in DNA: TGTGCCAGCAGCGAAAAGGGACTAGCGTGGGGTGATACGCAGTATTTT. Its translation: CASSEKGLAWGDTQYF.

The rearrangement joins TRBV19 to TRBJ1-1; D is ambiguous. Between the trimmed V and J ends, which lost 9 bases and 3 bases, there was a span of 14 bases. CDR1 LNHDA and CDR2 SQIVND come from the germline V gene (reference sequence). The CDR3 totals 13 residues. The CDR3 DNA sequence: TGTGCCAGCCGACCTTTCGTTGACACTGAAGCTTTCTTT. This encodes CASRPFVDTEAFF. Full variable domain (rest looked up from reference TRBV19 and TRBJ1-1): DGGITQSPKYLFRKEGQNVTLSCEQNLNHDAMYWYRQDPGQGLRLIYYSQIVNDFQKGDIAEGYSVSREKKESFPLTVTSAQKNPTAFYLCASRPFVDTEAFFGQGTRLTVV.

This clone showed up just a few times. The chain couples TRBV7-2 to TRBJ2-7, with 9 bases that match TRBD2. The CDR3 sequence is 16 residues long. Germline values: CDR1 SGHTA, CDR2 FQGNSA. V dropped 0 bases and J dropped 4; count of bases not matched to a gene: 7. CDR3 in amino acids: CASSLAASGAVYEQYF. Here the CDR3 DNA reads TGTGCCAGCAGCTTAGCTGCTAGCGGGGCCGTATACGAGCAGTACTTC.

This clone was counted only a few times. The genes are TRBV6-2 or TRBV6-3 and TRBJ1-1; 7 bases are shared with TRBD1. Germline CDR1 is MNHEY and CDR2 is SVGEGT. This CDR3 has 14 amino acids. V dropped 2 bases and J dropped 4; count of bases not matched to a gene: 4. CDR3 coding DNA: TGTGCCAGCAGTTACCAGGCAGGGGGCACTGAAGCTTTCTTT. As protein: CASSYQAGGTEAFF.